This section outlines one T cell receptor (beta chain) sequence together with its context. Its target antigen remains unknown. Per-nucleotide qualities are absent, and no much larger clonotype sits a single base away. The CDR3 runs 13 amino acids, cysteine and phenylalanine included. Only the CDR3 DNA stays, 39 bases, in frame from base 1. The germline V end is reduced by 4 bases and the J end by 5 bases; junction bases left unmatched: 5. The CDR1 and CDR2 encoded by the germline V gene are SGHDT and YYEEEE. The data were taken from a study of blood T cell repertoires in COVID-19 (dated by TCRdb to the early 2020s). Looking at the study overall: Samples from collaborators originated in the United States, Italy and Spain and spanned both the acute and convalescent phases of COVID-19. Where HLA class I and class II types were available, the types were taken from metadata supplied by the sample provider, not from assay-based typing. The material from the prospective study consisted of cDNA or gDNA derived from T cells, B-cell-depleted T cells, or PBMCs. The samples were drawn from the first 160 participants of the ongoing ImmuneRACE study and from 950 to 1,500 subjects provided by 6 global collaborators. Deeply sampled blood TCRbeta repertoires from subjects exposed to, actively infected with, or recovered from COVID-19 were included in the dataset. The repertoires were released in a freely available public database meant as a resource for research on the immune response to SARS-CoV-2. Sample metadata almost always included a de-identified subject ID, COVID-19 status, age in years and sex. Overall study outcomes, separate from this receptor: How much clinical and demographic metadata was included differed by source and by participant, and the metadata was provided uncurated.

Collaborating institutions collected whole blood in K2EDTA tubes following their own protocols. For TCRbeta analysis, collaborators shipped samples in one of three forms: frozen whole blood, isolated PBMCs, or DNA extracted from either of those sample types. TCRbeta CDR3 regions were amplified from genomic DNA by means of the immunoSEQ Assay, a bias-controlled multiplex PCR. As for the original processing: The number of nucleated cells in each sample was estimated from the amplification of reference gene primers within the assay. To quantify the absolute abundance of each unique TCRbeta CDR3 rearrangement, sequence reads were collapsed and filtered. Productive Simpson clonality was computed per sample as the square root of Simpson's diversity index over productive rearrangements. TCRdb limited this immuneACCESS table to in-frame rearrangements with V and J called. A share of clones is missing; checked studies link under half to unresolved V genes, and the rest is unexplained. V and J calls plus clone size are reproduced from that table; the DNA served to infer D and trimming. This sample lists about 170,000 clones; under 80% were detected once. Approximately 3% of the sample rests with the top ten.

The sample was peripheral blood. This TCR came from a man in his 70s with acute or convalescent COVID-19. In this chain, TRBV5-6 is recombined with TRBJ2-5; 7 central bases correspond to TRBD1. The CDR3 reads CASSLGGRETQYF. The sequence in DNA is TGTGCCAGCAGCCTAGGGGGCCGGGAGACCCAGTACTTC.